The entry below gives a single T cell receptor beta chain sequence along with its context. The record originates from a study of monozygotic twins with inflammatory bowel disease. CDR1 is SQVTM, CDR2 ANQGSEA, per germline. The CDR3 spans 14 residues. TCRdb re-called the 5' RACE reads; every CDR3 protein appears as one record, without DNA. This listing includes approximately 400,000 distinct CDR3 sequences. This clonotype was sampled from a human donor with ulcerative colitis or Crohn's disease, or a healthy co-twin of an affected twin (not recorded which). V and J are TRBV29-1 and TRBJ2-1. The specimen was blood. The CDR3 spells CSVEKYSSYNEQVF.